Described below is a single T cell receptor beta chain sequence and its context. The antigen it recognizes is unknown. No much larger clone is present one base from it, and per-base qualities are unavailable. The CDR3 regions of human TCRbeta chains were analyzed by immunosequencing. Processing in the source paper ran as follows. Repertoire TCRs were checked for matches against a reference library of SARS-CoV-2-specific TCRs that had been generated using the MIRA antigen-specificity platform. Breadth was defined as the fraction of unique TCRs that were SARS-CoV-2-associated. Depth was defined as the fraction of total T cells that were SARS-CoV-2-associated. Using the MIRA data, each spike-specific TCR was assigned both to the spike region to which the TCR was reactive and to a CD4 or CD8 class. Log10-transformed breadth and depth values were compared by one-way ANOVA with Sidak's multiple comparisons tests. This immuneACCESS table, as held by TCRdb, lists in-frame sequences with V and J called but not all clones. Of the missing ones, under half trace to an unresolved V gene in checked studies; the others have no known cause. V, J and clone size reflect that table, while D and trimming were determined from the DNA. The sample table lists 90,000 to 150,000 clones, around nine tenths of them with a count of one. In total, the top ten clones hold 2% to 3% of the sample.

Trimming takes 1 base off V and 1 base off J; junction bases not matched to a gene: 2. The germline V gene encodes CDR1 SNHLY and CDR2 FYNNEI. Including the terminal cysteine and phenylalanine, the CDR3 comprises 15 residues. Only CDR3 DNA is held: 45 bases, read in frame from base 1. In light of the paper, this sample's time point label describes: baseline before first vaccination. Vaccinee samples came from UK trials COV001 and COV002, including a single-blind randomized controlled phase 2/3 trial of AZD1222 (ChAdOx1 nCoV-19) in healthy adults. For TCRbeta chain sequencing, PBMC samples were collected from trial participants at day 0 and at day 28 after the second dose. These data come from a study of T cell responses to AZD1222 COVID-19 vaccine (TCRdb year 2021). Describing the broader study: AZD1222 recipients whose second dose came at about 4 weeks and those whose second dose came at about 12 weeks were combined into one group, since spike-specific TCR depth and breadth did not differ between the two schedules. A total of approximately 240 trial participants underwent TCR sequencing, of whom around 210 had received two doses of AZD1222 and some 25 had received two doses of the MenACWY control vaccine. Trial participants were enrolled by age into subgroups of 18-55, 56-69 and 70-plus years, and around 150, 28 and 57 TCR-sequenced participants, respectively, were included in these subgroups.

Results and caveats for the whole study, not just this receptor: Because no day 14 peak-response samples were available, repertoires were characterized only after the peak T cell response. Spike-specific TCR breadth and depth rose significantly after two AZD1222 doses compared with day 0 and with MenACWY recipients. Conclusions about previously exposed vaccinees are limited, since just a handful of AZD1222 recipients were seropositive for SARS-CoV-2 at baseline. CD4 TCRs associated with the vaccine covered the entire spike protein, and the dominant responses were in regions 160-218 and 743-854. Nearly half of unique spike-specific TCRs reportedly recognized epitopes outside regions mutated in the B.1.351 and B.1.1.7 variants. Most participants were white British and females outnumbered males, and the authors suggested that clonal diversity may have been underestimated. The 56-69-year group was small, and its depth increase did not reach significance, likely because of low power.

The receptor comes from an adult in good health. Sequencing used peripheral blood, obtained on day 0 of AZD1222 vaccination. Recombination joined TRBV2 with TRBJ2-5; 8 bases in the junction line up with TRBD1. The CDR3 in this case is CASSEGGTGQETQYF. The bases are TGTGCCAGCAGTGAAGGAGGGACAGGCCAAGAGACCCAGTACTTC.